This TCR beta chain was recovered during a study of T cell repertoires in cytomegalovirus infection. Overall study: As its CMV epitopes, the study selected recently identified HLA-C-restricted and well-studied HLA-B-restricted targets. It can be stated that public TCR beta signatures indicated CMV infection as well as a matching HLA type. The study's findings and limits: HLA-C-restricted CMV clonotypes gave the most frequent clonotype in two of eight donors. The cumulative frequency of public TCR beta families distinguished individuals who carried CMV together with the relevant HLA.

The junction had 2 bases not matched to a gene; V was cut back by 0 bases and J by 2 bases. The CDR3 sequence is 16 residues long. Germline V gene lookup returns CDR1 SGHKS and CDR2 YYEKEE (reference sequence). TCRdb fed the reads into MiXCR, producing one record per CDR3 protein. The sample holds fewer than 200,000 distinct CDR3 sequences, roughly a fifth seen once. This clonotype was found a few times. Its specificity is unknown. The clonotype comes from a human donor in good health (CMV status not recorded). Some clones in this sample may be carry-over from other donors' samples. The chain links TRBV5-5 to TRBJ2-6; TRBD1 matches 7 bases. Material: CD8+ T cells from cultured PBMCs, obtained from culture after CMV antigen stimulation. In DNA form, the CDR3 reads TGTGCCAGCAGCTTGGAAGGGGGCCCTGGGGCCAACGTCCTGACTTTC. Translated, it gives CASSLEGGPGANVLTF.